This entry lists 21 T cell receptor beta chains sequenced from one sample in a study of T cell responses to AZD1222 COVID-19 vaccine. Sequenced by immunoSEQ multiplex PCR; TCRdb stores in-frame clones only, minus some. The sample shows about 97,000 clones, roughly 86% of them seen only once. The sample in question was peripheral blood, obtained 28 days after the second AZD1222 dose. These receptors all stem from an adult who received the AZD1222 COVID-19 vaccine.

The gene calls are TRBV27 and TRBJ2-2; D perhaps matches TRBD1 (5 bases). With 5 bases removed from V and 3 bases from J, the gap between germline ends came to 13 bases. Germline V gene sequence: CDR1 MNHEY, CDR2 SMNVEV (reference sequence). The CDR3 is 15 residues long. Here the CDR3 DNA reads TGTGCCAGCAGTAAATGGGGCGCTTACACCGGGGAGCTGTTTTTT. Its translation is CASSKWGAYTGELFF.

The rearrangement links TRBV7-2 to TRBJ2-7; D uncertain. This CDR3 is 13 amino acids long. V was shortened by 1 base and J by 3 bases, with 7 bases between the two germline ends. Germline V gene lookup returns CDR1 SGHTA and CDR2 FQGNSA. The CDR3 reads CASSLEVGYEQYF. CDR3 sequence (DNA): TGTGCCAGCAGCTTAGAAGTCGGCTACGAGCAGTACTTC.

The chain uses TRBV28 and TRBJ2-7; D might be TRBD2 (6 bases). Germline V gene data show CDR1 as MDHEN and CDR2 as SYDVKM. Trimming left V 10 bases short and J 6 bases short, with 16 bases between. CDR3 length: 12 residues. The CDR3 DNA reads as TGTGCCACGCGGAGGGCCGAGGTCGAGCAGTACTTC. Translation: CATRRAEVEQYF.

The genes are TRBV20-1 and TRBJ2-7; D ambiguous. The CDR3 is made up of 10 amino acids. CDR1 DFQATT and CDR2 SNEGSKA come from the germline V gene (reference sequence). Trimming pared 6 bases from V and 6 bases from J, leaving 9 bases between. This chain's CDR3 is CSAPLGEQYF. The CDR3 coding sequence is TGCAGTGCCCCTCTGGGCGAGCAGTACTTC.

The CDR3, as DNA: TGTGCCAGTAGAACCAGACAGGGTGGCAACTATGGCTACACCTTC. Translated: CASRTRQGGNYGYTF. The genes are TRBV19 and TRBJ1-2; TRBD1 matches 7 bases. Trimming at V came to 6 bases and at J to 2 bases, leaving 9 bases not matched to a gene. The CDR3 has 15 amino acids. The germline V gene encodes CDR1 LNHDA and CDR2 SQIVND (reference sequence).

This chain uses TRBV6-5 with TRBJ2-3; 10 bases map to TRBD2. This CDR3 is 15 amino acids long. Trimming took 6 bases from V and 2 from J; bases not matched to a gene: 5. Per germline, CDR1 MNHEY and CDR2 SVGAGI. The CDR3 DNA is TGTGCCAGCAGCGGACTAGCGGTTGACACAGATACGCAGTATTTT. It specifies CASSGLAVDTDTQYF.

V and J are TRBV6-5 and TRBJ2-2, with D unresolved. CDR3 length equals 13 residues. The germline V gene encodes CDR1 MNHEY and CDR2 SVGAGI. Trimming stripped 0 bases from V and 10 bases from J, with 9 bases between. The CDR3 DNA sequence: TGTGCCAGCAGTTACTCGGGTAGAGAGGAGCTGTTTTTT. Its protein is CASSYSGREELFF.

The gene calls are TRBV24-1 and TRBJ2-7; no clear D gene. This CDR3 region has 13 residues. Germline V gene lookup returns CDR1 KGHDR and CDR2 SFDVKD. V lost 5 bases to trimming and J lost 7 bases, with 14 bases between them. CDR3 nucleotides: TGTGCCACCAGTGTGGGCAGCTTCGGGGAGCAGTACTTC. Encoded protein: CATSVGSFGEQYF.

The chain employs TRBV7-3 and TRBJ2-7; D perhaps matches TRBD2 (7 bases). V was cut by 5 bases and J by 4 bases, with 18 bases left in between. This CDR3 is 15 amino acids long. The germline gives CDR1 SGHTA, CDR2 FQGTGA. CDR3 protein: CASSPQGGGGYEQYF. CDR3 coding DNA: TGTGCCAGCAGCCCCCAGGGCGGGGGCGGATACGAGCAGTACTTC.

The chain joins TRBV7-2 to TRBJ1-1, with no clear D. Germline-derived CDR1 and CDR2 are SGHTA and FQGNSA. Trimming removed 4 bases from V and 0 bases from J, with 12 bases in between. This CDR3 contains 15 residues. CDR3 sequence reads: CASSSVGRMNTEAFF. In DNA, the CDR3 is TGTGCCAGCAGCTCGGTTGGCAGAATGAACACTGAAGCTTTCTTT. Looking up the rest from reference TRBV7-2 and TRBJ1-1 gives the full variable domain: GAGVSQSPSNKVTEKGKDVELRCDPISGHTALYWYRQSLGQGLEFLIYFQGNSAPDKSGLPSDRFSAERTGGSVSTLTIQRTQQEDSAVYLCASSSVGRMNTEAFFGQGTRLTVV.

CDR3 DNA sequence: TGTGCCAGCAGTCCCCACGGGGGCGACGAGCAGTACTTC. It yields the protein CASSPHGGDEQYF. The chain recombines TRBV12-3 or TRBV12-4 with TRBJ2-7, with D perhaps assigned TRBD1 or TRBD2 (6 bases each). The CDR3 contains 13 residues. V shed 5 bases and J shed 5 bases, with 13 bases lying between them.

V is TRBV27 and J is TRBJ1-1, with TRBD1 matching 8 bases. The length of the CDR3 is 13 residues. The germline CDR1 and CDR2 sequences are MNHEY and SMNVEV (reference sequence). V gave up 3 bases and J gave up 4 bases; unmatched junction bases: 1. The CDR3 is CASSFTGGTEAFF. Written as DNA, the CDR3 is TGTGCCAGCAGTTTCACAGGGGGCACTGAAGCTTTCTTT.

CDR3 amino acids: CASSLASGGPSTHPDTQYF. CDR3 DNA sequence: TGCGCCAGCAGCTTGGCTAGCGGGGGCCCTTCGACACATCCAGATACGCAGTATTTT. This sequence joins TRBV5-1 and TRBJ2-3; 10 bases agree with TRBD2. This CDR3 has 19 amino acids. Per the germline V gene, CDR1 is SGHRS and CDR2 is YFSETQ. V dropped 0 bases and J dropped 4; count of bases not matched to a gene: 14.

This clone was seen only a few times. This sequence joins TRBV15 and TRBJ2-2; perhaps TRBD2 as D (6 bases). CDR1 is LNHNV, CDR2 YYDKDF, per germline (reference sequence). V lost 6 bases and J 1 base, leaving 6 bases between the germline ends. The CDR3 runs 13 residues. The CDR3 loop reads CATRRENTGELFF. For the CDR3, the DNA is TGTGCCACCAGGCGGGAGAACACCGGGGAGCTGTTTTTT.

The rearrangement uses TRBV24-1 and TRBJ2-5; 11 nucleotides align to TRBD1. CDR1 and CDR2 (germline): KGHDR, SFDVKD. V lost 4 bases to trimming and J lost 1 base; unmatched junction nucleotides: 4. This CDR3 contains 16 residues. CDR3 DNA: TGTGCCACCAGTGACACCGGGACAGGGGGCCAAGAGACCCAGTACTTC. Amino acid sequence: CATSDTGTGGQETQYF.

The chain has TRBV5-1 and TRBJ1-2; D is perhaps TRBD1 (6 bases). CDR1 is SGHRS and CDR2 is YFSETQ in the germline V gene. V was cut by 4 bases and J by 8 bases, with 15 bases left in between. The CDR3 runs to 13 residues. The CDR3 region has the DNA TGCGCCAGCAGCCCTACAGGGTCCAACGGCTACACCTTC. This gives the protein CASSPTGSNGYTF.

The chain recombines TRBV28 with TRBJ2-7; 10 bases agree with TRBD1. Unmatched junction bases numbered 1, after V lost 2 bases and J lost 3 bases. The CDR3 consists of 14 residues. The V gene's germline CDR1 is MDHEN and CDR2 SYDVKM. The CDR3 protein is CASSLGQGGYEQYF. CDR3 bases: TGTGCCAGCAGTTTAGGACAGGGGGGCTACGAGCAGTACTTC. Drawing the rest from reference TRBV28 and TRBJ2-7, the complete variable domain is DVKVTQSSRYLVKRTGEKVFLECVQDMDHENMFWYRQDPGLGLRLIYFSYDVKMKEKGDIPEGYSVSREKKERFSLILESASTNQTSMYLCASSLGQGGYEQYFGPGTRLTVT.

This clone was observed a single time. V gene TRBV6-5 combines with J gene TRBJ1-1; D not certain. V dropped 4 bases and J dropped 5 bases, with 11 bases sitting between them. Germline values: CDR1 MNHEY, CDR2 SVGAGI. CDR3 length: 13 amino acids. CDR3 nucleotides: TGTGCCAGCAGTTTCTTCCCCGGAACTGAAGCTTTCTTT. It translates to CASSFFPGTEAFF.

CDR3 bases: TGTGCCAGCAGTTTAAGGTTCCGTGAGACCCAGTACTTC. Its translation is CASSLRFRETQYF. The genes are TRBV28 and TRBJ2-5; D uncertain. Germline V CDR1 and CDR2: MDHEN, SYDVKM. The V end was cut by 2 bases, the J end by 5 bases, with 9 bases between. The CDR3 loop spans 13 amino acids.

The gene calls are TRBV7-3 and TRBJ2-2, with D unresolved. V was pared by 3 bases and J by 7 bases, with 9 bases between. CDR1 is SGHTA and CDR2 is FQGTGA in the germline V gene. CDR3 length: 13 amino acids. The CDR3 DNA follows: TGTGCCAGCAGCTTTGGGCAGTTCGGGGAGCTGTTTTTT. This encodes CASSFGQFGELFF.

CDR3 amino acids: CASSLVTGPYEQYF. The CDR3 DNA reads as TGTGCCAGCAGCTTAGTCACAGGGCCCTACGAGCAGTACTTC. The genes are TRBV11-2 and TRBJ2-7; D might be TRBD1 (6 bases). CDR1 is SGHAT, CDR2 FQNNGV, per germline. V lost 1 base, J lost 2 bases, and 9 bases lay in between. The CDR3 covers 14 residues.